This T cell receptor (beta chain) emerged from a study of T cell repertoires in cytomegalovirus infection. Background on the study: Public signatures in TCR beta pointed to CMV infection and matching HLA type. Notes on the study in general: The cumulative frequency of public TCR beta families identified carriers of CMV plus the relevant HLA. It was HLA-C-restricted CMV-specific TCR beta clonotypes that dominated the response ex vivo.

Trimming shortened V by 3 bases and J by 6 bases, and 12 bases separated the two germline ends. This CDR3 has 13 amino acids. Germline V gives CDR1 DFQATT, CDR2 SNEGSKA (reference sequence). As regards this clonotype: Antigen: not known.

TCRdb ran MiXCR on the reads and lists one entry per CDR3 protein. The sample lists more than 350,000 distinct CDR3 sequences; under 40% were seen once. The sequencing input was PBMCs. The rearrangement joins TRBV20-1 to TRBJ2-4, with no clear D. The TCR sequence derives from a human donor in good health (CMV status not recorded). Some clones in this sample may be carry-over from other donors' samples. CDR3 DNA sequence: TGCAGTGCTAGTGGCCCTACCAGAAACATTCAGTACTTC. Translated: CSASGPTRNIQYF.